This T cell receptor (beta chain) was sequenced for a study of beta chain features in type 1 diabetes. General observations from the study: For cells with high TCR expression, cDNA sequencing could yield over-representation.

This clone was detected only a few times. Its antigen is not known. The CDR3 has 15 amino acids. Germline values: CDR1 SGHTA, CDR2 FQGNSA. V lost 5 bases and J lost 4, with 18 bases in between. Sequenced material consisted of expressed TCRB transcripts (all of the isolated RNA was reverse transcribed). The repertoire was sequenced with immunoSEQ multiplex PCR; TCRdb's copy has only in-frame clones and lacks some. The sample has about 370,000 clones, about 15% seen once. The sequencing sample was made of naive CD4+ T cells from blood. This sequence originates from a woman aged 18-30 years in good health. The rearrangement uses TRBV7-2 and TRBJ2-7; a possible D gene is TRBD2 (6 bases). The CDR3 spells CASSPQAASGYEQYF. The DNA for the CDR3 is TGTGCCAGCAGCCCCCAGGCGGCGAGCGGGTACGAGCAGTACTTC. Looking up the rest from reference TRBV7-2 and TRBJ2-7 gives the full variable domain: GAGVSQSPSNKVTEKGKDVELRCDPISGHTALYWYRQSLGQGLEFLIYFQGNSAPDKSGLPSDRFSAERTGGSVSTLTIQRTQQEDSAVYLCASSPQAASGYEQYFGPGTRLTVT.